Only one count was recorded for the clone carrying this T cell receptor (beta chain). Its target is unknown. This CDR3 has 13 amino acids. Trimming removed 10 bases from V and 0 bases from J, with 10 bases in between. Germline V gene lookup returns CDR1 LNHDA and CDR2 SQIVND (reference sequence). This entry comes from a study of cytomegalovirus exposure and HLA in healthy donors. Study-wide points: High sensitivity and specificity were reportedly achieved when the classifier diagnosed cytomegalovirus status. The majority of CMV-associated TCR beta chains were reported as apparently HLA-restricted in a later analysis.

Vbeta (60) and Jbeta (13) primers were used in the PCR. Original processing notes: Per a later analysis, the number of unique TCR beta chains was around 80 million, of which about 11 million were shared. Generated by immunoSEQ multiplex PCR, the TCRdb table keeps only in-frame clones and is missing some. The V and J calls and clone size were taken over from that table, and D and trimming were inferred from the DNA. The sample has 190,000 or so clones; 82% are singletons. The receptor was isolated from a boy between 2 and 15 years old in good health and CMV-seronegative. V and J are TRBV19 and TRBJ1-5; D is unresolved. The sample taken for sequencing was PBMCs. In nucleotides, the CDR3 is TGTGCCACCAAGCCAAGTAGCAATCAGCCCCAGCATTTT. Encoded protein: CATKPSSNQPQHF.